The entry below gives a single TCR beta chain sequence along with its context. Sequencing used immunoSEQ multiplex PCR; TCRdb keeps in-frame clones, though not all of them. The sample consists of about 270,000 clones, 85% to 90% of them appearing once. The source of the sample is a study of blood T cell repertoires in COVID-19. The J segment lost 5 bases and the V segment lost 9 bases, leaving 10 bases of the junction unmatched. The CDR3 is 15 residues long. From germline, CDR1 is LGHDT and CDR2 YNNKEL (reference sequence). This receptor was taken from a woman aged 25-40 years with acute COVID-19. Sequenced material: PBMCs or T cells enriched from blood (not recorded which). This chain connects TRBV3-1 (or the pseudogene TRBV3-2) to TRBJ2-3, with 11 bases fitting TRBD2. The CDR3 region is CASRSGRARGDTQYF. The CDR3, as DNA: TGTGCCAGTCGTAGCGGGAGGGCCCGGGGAGATACGCAGTATTTT.